The clone carrying this T cell receptor (beta chain) was detected only a few times. This sample is drawn from a study of cytomegalovirus exposure and HLA in healthy donors. Study at large: Earlier findings included roughly 100 million unique TCR beta sequences obtained from 150 million to 200 million T cells.

The PCR was carried out with 60 Vbeta primers and 13 Jbeta primers. As processed by the authors: Some 11 million of the 60 million to 90 million unique TCR beta chains counted in a later analysis were shared. Using immunoSEQ multiplex PCR, the repertoire was profiled, and TCRdb retains in-frame clones only, with some absent. The D gene and trimming were derived from the DNA, and the V and J assignments and clone size from that table. The top ten clones hold about 14% of a sample with about 200,000 clones, over 65% of them seen once. Trimming cost V 0 bases and J 2 bases, with 6 bases left between them. In germline, CDR1 is KGHSH, CDR2 LQKENI. The CDR3 totals 14 residues.

This chain uses TRBV18 with TRBJ2-3; the D is unclear. This receptor was taken from a man aged 35 to 55 in good health and CMV-seronegative. Sequencing was done on a sample of PBMCs. The CDR3 DNA reads TGTGCCAGCTCACCACCGCTACTCACAGATACGCAGTATTTT. It translates to CASSPPLLTDTQYF.